This T cell receptor (beta chain) was captured by sequencing in a study of vaccination and CD4 T cells after COVID-19. As for the study in general: By nasal swab PCR, the convalescent patients were SARS-CoV-2 positive, with 8 or 9 mild cases and one severe. Comprising six males and four females, the convalescent participants counted two Hispanic individuals among them. Median draw time for post-COVID samples was 85 to 110 days post-diagnosis (range 35 to 161).

MiXCR, run by TCRdb on the PCR reads, gives a single entry per CDR3 protein. The table lists roughly 20,000 distinct CDR3 sequences, 60% of them singletons, with around 1.1% in the top ten. CDR3 size: 14 residues. Trimming shortened V by 0 bases and J by 1 base, and 9 bases separated the two germline ends. Germline V gene sequence: CDR1 DFQATT, CDR2 SNEGSKA (reference sequence). Sequences were derived from CD4+ T cells from blood, sampled after SARS-CoV-2 vaccination. This receptor was identified in a human donor who had recovered from COVID-19. V usage is TRBV20-1 and J usage is TRBJ1-1, with D tentatively TRBD1 (5 bases). DNA for the CDR3: TGCAGTGCTAGAGATGGGACGGCGAACACTGAAGCTTTCTTT. Residues: CSARDGTANTEAFF.